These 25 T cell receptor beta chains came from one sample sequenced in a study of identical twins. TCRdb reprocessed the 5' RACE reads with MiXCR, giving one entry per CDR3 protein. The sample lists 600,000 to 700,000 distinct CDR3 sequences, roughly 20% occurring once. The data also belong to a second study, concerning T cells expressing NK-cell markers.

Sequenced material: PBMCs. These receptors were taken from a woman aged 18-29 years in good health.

In DNA form, the CDR3 reads TGCAGTGCCACGACTAGCGGAGGTTGGGGGACCCAGTACTTC. This gives the protein CSATTSGGWGTQYF. J is TRBJ2-5 and V is TRBV20-1; 9 nucleotides agree with TRBD2. Germline V CDR1 and CDR2: DFQATT, SNEGSKA (reference sequence). The length of the CDR3 is 14 residues. The ends lost 6 bases at V and 7 bases at J; junction bases unmatched: 12.

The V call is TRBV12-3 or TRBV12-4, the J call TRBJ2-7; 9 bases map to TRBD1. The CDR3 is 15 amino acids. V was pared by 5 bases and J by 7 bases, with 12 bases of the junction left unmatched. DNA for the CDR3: TGTGCCAGCAGTACCATCGGGACAGGGTCACCTGAGCAGTACTTC. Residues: CASSTIGTGSPEQYF.

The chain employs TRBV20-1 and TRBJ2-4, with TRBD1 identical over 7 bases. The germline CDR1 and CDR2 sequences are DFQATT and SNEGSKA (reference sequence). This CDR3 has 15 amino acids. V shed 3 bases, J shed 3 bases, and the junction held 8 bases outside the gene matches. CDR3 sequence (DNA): TGCAGTGCTAGTAGAGGACAGGCTGGCAAAAACATTCAGTACTTC. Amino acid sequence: CSASRGQAGKNIQYF.

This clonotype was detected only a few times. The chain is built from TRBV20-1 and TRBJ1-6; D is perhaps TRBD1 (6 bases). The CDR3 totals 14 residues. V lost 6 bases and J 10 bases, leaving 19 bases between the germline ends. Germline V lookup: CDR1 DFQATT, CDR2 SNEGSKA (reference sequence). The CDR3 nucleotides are TGCAGTGCCGCCTTGACCGTGGGGGGCTCACCCCTCCACTTT. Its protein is CSAALTVGGSPLHF.

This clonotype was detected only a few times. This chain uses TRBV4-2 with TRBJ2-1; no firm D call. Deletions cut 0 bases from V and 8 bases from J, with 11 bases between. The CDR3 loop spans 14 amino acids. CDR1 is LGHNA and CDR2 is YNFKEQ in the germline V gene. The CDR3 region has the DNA TGTGCCAGCAGCCAAGATTGGTCGAGCCATGAGCAGTTCTTC. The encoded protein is CASSQDWSSHEQFF.

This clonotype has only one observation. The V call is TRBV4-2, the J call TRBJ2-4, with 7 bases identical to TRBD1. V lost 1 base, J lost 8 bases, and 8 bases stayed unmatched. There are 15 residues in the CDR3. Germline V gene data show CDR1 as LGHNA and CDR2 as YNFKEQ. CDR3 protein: CASSQGQGIVHIQYF. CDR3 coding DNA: TGTGCCAGCAGCCAAGGACAGGGTATCGTCCACATTCAGTACTTC.

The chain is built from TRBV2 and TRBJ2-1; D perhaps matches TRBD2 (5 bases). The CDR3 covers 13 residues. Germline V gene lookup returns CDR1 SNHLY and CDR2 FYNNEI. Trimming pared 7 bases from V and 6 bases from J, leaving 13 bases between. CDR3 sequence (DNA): TGTGCCAGCACCGCGGGCCTTGGCAATGAGCAGTTCTTC. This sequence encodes CASTAGLGNEQFF. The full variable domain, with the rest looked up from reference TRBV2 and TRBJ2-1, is EPEVTQTPSHQVTQMGQEVILRCVPISNHLYFYWYRQILGQKVEFLVSFYNNEISEKSEIFDDQFSVERPDGSNFTLKIRSTKLEDSAMYFCASTAGLGNEQFFGPGTRLTVL.

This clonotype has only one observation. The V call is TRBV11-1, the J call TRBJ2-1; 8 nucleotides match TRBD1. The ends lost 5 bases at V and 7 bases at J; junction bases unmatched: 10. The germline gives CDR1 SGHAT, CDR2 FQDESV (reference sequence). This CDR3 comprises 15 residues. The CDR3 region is CASSIFRGRENEQFF. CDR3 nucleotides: TGTGCCAGCAGCATTTTCAGGGGGCGCGAGAATGAGCAGTTCTTC.

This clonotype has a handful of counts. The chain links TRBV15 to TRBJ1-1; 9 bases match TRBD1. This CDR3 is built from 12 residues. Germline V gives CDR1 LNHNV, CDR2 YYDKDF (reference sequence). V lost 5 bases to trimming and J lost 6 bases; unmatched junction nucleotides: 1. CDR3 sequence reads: CATSGTGPEAFF. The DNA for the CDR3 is TGTGCCACCAGCGGGACAGGGCCTGAAGCTTTCTTT.

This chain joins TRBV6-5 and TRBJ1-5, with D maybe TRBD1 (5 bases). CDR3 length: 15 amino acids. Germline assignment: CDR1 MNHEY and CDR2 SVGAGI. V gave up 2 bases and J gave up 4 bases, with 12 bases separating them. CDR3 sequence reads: CASSYAPGYNQPQHF. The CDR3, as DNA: TGTGCCAGCAGTTACGCCCCAGGGTATAATCAGCCCCAGCATTTT.

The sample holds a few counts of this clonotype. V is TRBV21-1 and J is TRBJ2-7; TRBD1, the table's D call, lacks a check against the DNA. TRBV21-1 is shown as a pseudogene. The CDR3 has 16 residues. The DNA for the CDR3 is TGTGCCAGCAGCGAAGGGCTAGGCAAGGGGATCTACGAGCAGTACTTC. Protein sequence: CASSEGLGKGIYEQYF.

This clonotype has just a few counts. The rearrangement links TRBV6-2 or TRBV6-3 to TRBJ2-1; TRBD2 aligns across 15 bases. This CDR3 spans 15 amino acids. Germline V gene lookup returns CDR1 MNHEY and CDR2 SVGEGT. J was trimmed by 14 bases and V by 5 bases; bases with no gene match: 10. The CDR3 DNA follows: TGTGCCAGCAGTCCCCGGACTAGCGGGAGGGCCTGGAAGTTCTTC. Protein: CASSPRTSGRAWKFF.

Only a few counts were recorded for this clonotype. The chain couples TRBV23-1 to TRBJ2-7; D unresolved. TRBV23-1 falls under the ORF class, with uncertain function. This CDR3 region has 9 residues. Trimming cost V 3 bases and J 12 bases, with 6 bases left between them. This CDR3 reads CASSHVPYF. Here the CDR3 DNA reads TGCGCCAGCAGTCATGTCCCGTACTTC.

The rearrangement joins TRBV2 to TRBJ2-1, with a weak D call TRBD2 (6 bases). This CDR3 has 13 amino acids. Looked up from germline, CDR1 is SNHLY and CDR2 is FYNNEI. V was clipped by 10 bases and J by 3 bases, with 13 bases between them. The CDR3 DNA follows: TGTGCCATCCGGGAGTTCCTCTACAATGAGCAGTTCTTC. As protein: CAIREFLYNEQFF.

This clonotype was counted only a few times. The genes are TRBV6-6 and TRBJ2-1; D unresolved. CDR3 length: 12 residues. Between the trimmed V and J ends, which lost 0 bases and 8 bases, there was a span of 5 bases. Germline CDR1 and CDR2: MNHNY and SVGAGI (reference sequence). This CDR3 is CASSYSLDEQFF. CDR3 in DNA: TGTGCCAGCAGTTACTCACTCGATGAGCAGTTCTTC.

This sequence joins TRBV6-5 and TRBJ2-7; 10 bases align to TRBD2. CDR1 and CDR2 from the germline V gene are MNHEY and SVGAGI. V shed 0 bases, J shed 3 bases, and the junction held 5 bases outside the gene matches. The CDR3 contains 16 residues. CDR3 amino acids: CASSYSPAGGNYEQYF. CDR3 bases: TGTGCCAGCAGTTACTCCCCAGCGGGGGGGAACTACGAGCAGTACTTC.

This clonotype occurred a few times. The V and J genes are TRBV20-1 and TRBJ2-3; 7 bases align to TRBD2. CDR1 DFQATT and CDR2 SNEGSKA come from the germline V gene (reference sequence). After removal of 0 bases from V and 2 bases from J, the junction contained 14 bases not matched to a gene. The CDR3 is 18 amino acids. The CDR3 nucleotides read TGCAGTGCTAGAGATAATCCCAGGCGGGGGAGAGACACAGATACGCAGTATTTT. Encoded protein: CSARDNPRRGRDTDTQYF.

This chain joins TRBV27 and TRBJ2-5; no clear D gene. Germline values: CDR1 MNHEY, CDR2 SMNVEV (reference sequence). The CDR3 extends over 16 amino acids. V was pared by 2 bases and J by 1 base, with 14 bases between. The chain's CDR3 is CASSLVQPRAQETQYF. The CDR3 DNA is TGTGCCAGCAGTTTAGTACAGCCTCGGGCCCAAGAGACCCAGTACTTC.

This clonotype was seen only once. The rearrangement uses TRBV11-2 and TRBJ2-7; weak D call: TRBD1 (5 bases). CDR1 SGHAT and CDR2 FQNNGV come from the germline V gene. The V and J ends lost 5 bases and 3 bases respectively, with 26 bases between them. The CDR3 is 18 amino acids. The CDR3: CASSTGAAPFEPSYEQYF. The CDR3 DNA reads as TGTGCCAGCAGCACTGGGGCGGCACCTTTTGAGCCGAGCTACGAGCAGTACTTC.

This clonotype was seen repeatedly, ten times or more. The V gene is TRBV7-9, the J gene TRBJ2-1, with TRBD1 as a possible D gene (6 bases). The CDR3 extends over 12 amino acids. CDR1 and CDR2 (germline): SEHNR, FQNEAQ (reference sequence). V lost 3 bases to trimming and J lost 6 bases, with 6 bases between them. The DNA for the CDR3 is TGTGCCAGCAGCTTGGGGGCCAATGAGCAGTTCTTC. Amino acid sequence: CASSLGANEQFF.

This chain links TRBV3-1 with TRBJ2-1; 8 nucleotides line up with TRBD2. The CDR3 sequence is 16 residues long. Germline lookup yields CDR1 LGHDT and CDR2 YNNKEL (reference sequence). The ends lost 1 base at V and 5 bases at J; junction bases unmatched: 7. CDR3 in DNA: TGTGCCAGCAGCCAAGGTAGCCTAGCGGGCAACAATGAGCAGTTCTTC. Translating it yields CASSQGSLAGNNEQFF.

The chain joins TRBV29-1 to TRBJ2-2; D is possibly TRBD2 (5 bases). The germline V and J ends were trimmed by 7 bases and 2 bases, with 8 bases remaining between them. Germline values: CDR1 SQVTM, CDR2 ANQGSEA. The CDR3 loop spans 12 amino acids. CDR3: CSGGFNTGELFF. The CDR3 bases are TGCAGCGGAGGGTTTAACACCGGGGAGCTGTTTTTT.

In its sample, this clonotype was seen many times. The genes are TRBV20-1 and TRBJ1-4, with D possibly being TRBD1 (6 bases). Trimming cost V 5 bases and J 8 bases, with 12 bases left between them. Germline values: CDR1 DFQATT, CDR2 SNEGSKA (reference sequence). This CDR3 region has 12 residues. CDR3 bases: TGCAGTGCTGAGACAGGTGGCGAAAAACTGTTTTTT. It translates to CSAETGGEKLFF.

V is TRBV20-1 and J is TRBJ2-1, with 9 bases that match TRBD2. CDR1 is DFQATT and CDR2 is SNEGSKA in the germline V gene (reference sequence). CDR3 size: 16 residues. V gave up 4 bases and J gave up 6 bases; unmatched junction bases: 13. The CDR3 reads CSAIRGGREGGNEQFF. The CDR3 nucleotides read TGCAGTGCTATTCGAGGCGGGCGGGAGGGCGGCAATGAGCAGTTCTTC.

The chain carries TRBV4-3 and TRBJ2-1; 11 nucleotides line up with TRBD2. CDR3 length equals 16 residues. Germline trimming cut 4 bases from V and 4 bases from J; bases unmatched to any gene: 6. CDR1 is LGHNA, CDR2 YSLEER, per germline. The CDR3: CASSRIAGGGYNEQFF. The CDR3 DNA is TGCGCCAGCAGCCGCATAGCGGGAGGGGGGTACAATGAGCAGTTCTTC.